This T cell receptor (beta chain) was sequenced in a study of shared clonotypes between healthy human individuals. The study, taken as a whole, reports: With a few donors compared, around 4.7% of naive CD4 clonotypes were shared. The study found lower generation probabilities in non-shared clonotypes than in those shared by all four donors.

Concerning this clone: Its antigen is unidentified. The same CDR3 is also encoded by other DNA sequences in this sample.

Profiled with immunoSEQ multiplex PCR; TCRdb holds only in-frame clones, not every one. The sample has about 1 million clones; more than 60% are singletons. A CD45RA+ naive subset and a CD45RA-negative memory subset were split from CD4+ cells. CDR3 length: 13 residues. Germline CDR1 reads GTSNPN; CDR2 reads SVGIG (reference sequence). Germline trimming cut 4 bases from V and 7 bases from J; bases unmatched to any gene: 5. The J gene is TRBJ2-2, the V gene TRBV30, with 8 positions matching TRBD2. Material for sequencing was memory CD4+ T cells sorted from blood. Specified subset: CD45RA-negative fraction. This sequence was found in a man younger than 35 in good health. The CDR3 loop is CAWNAGGGGELFF. The CDR3 nucleotides read TGTGCCTGGAATGCGGGGGGTGGCGGGGAGCTGTTTTTT.